This T cell receptor beta chain was captured by sequencing in a study of response to subunit inactivated influenza vaccine. Findings and caveats of the study: It was the authors' suggestion that each seasonal influenza vaccination recruits few new T cells.

TCRdb independently ran MiXCR on the RT-PCR reads; one entry per CDR3 protein. The top ten hold 13% of the sample, which has fewer than 650,000 distinct CDR3 sequences, 10% to 15% seen once. At least ten counts were recorded for this clonotype. Its cognate antigen is unknown. CDR3 length: 15 residues. The receptor was isolated from a man aged 45 to 65 who received an inactivated influenza vaccine. The V call is TRBV21-1, the J call TRBJ2-1; whether TRBD1, the table's D call, matches the DNA was not checked. TRBV21-1 is an annotated pseudogene. The material sequenced was PBMCs from blood, taken around seven weeks after vaccination. Here the CDR3 DNA reads TGTGCCAGCAGCAAAGCGCGATGGGGGCAGGTTGAGCAGTTCTTC. Translation: CASSKARWGQVEQFF.